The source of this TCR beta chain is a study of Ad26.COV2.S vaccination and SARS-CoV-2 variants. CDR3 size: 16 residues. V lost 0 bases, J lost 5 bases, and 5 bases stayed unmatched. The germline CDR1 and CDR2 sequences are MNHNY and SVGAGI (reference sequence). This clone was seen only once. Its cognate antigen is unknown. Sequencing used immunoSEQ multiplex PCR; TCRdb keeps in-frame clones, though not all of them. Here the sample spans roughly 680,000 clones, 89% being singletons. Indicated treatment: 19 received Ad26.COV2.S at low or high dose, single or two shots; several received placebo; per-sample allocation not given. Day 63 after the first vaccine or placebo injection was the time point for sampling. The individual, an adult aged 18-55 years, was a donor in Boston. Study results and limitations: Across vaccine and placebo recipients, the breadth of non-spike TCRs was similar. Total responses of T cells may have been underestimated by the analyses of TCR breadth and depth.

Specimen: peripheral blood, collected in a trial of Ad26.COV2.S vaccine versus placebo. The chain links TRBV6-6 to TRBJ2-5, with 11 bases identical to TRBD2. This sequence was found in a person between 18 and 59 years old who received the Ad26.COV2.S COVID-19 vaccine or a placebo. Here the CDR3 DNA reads TGTGCCAGCAGTTACTCAAGTACTAGCGGGGGTGAGACCCAGTACTTC. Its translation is CASSYSSTSGGETQYF.